The rows below give T cell receptor beta chains drawn from one sample of a study of spatial heterogeneity in lung cancer. A single record per CDR3 protein comes from TCRdb applying MiXCR to the 5' RACE reads. The data hold under 11,000 distinct CDR3 sequences, with approximately 12% observed a single time. The sequencing used lung tumor tissue, collected at surgery. The receptors stem from a female donor with early-stage non-small cell lung cancer. Both conserved end residues are part of each CDR3. Fields, in order: V gene, CDR3 protein.

TRBV23-1 CASTQPNQPQHF
TRBV2 CASRRTEYTGELFF
TRBV7-2 CASSFGRGPYEQYF
TRBV6-2/TRBV6-3 CASRVGGQETQYF
TRBV5-1 CASSWGREGIQYF
TRBV28 CASSLPDLPGELFF
TRBV25-1 CASSEWGTSGRGYQETQYF
TRBV18 CASSPRTGRNTEAFF
TRBV7-9 CASSEDRGYQETQYF
TRBV5-1 CASSLPDSHSGNTIYF
TRBV29-1 CSVESPGVYSYNEQFF
TRBV19 CASSIGSLQAYNEQFF
TRBV6-5 CASSYSREGFGEQYF
TRBV6-6 CASRSSMVTGELFF
TRBV7-9 CASRTTGTLNYGYTF
TRBV7-2 CASSLWGRNTGELFF
TRBV6-4 CASVGGEGQSDTQYF
TRBV7-6 CASSAPMDNEQFF
TRBV7-2 CASSFPSNSPLHF
TRBV28 CASSFLGGGGTEAFF
TRBV7-6 CASSLDPGLDTQYF
TRBV10-3 CAISEGADTQYF
TRBV2 CASSKDWETQYF
TRBV6-6 CASSLTGGFFGDTQYF
TRBV7-2 CASRLQGDYGYTF
TRBV9 CASSVGVGPGNTIYF
TRBV7-2 CASSLESGSYEQYF
TRBV4-1 CASSQDRGLAVIAKNIQYF
TRBV6-1 CASRTYNEQFF
TRBV5-6 CASTGTGKKNTEAFF
TRBV20-1 CSARAARQGMSNQPQHF
TRBV6-6 CASSPPGQGAKTQYF
TRBV10-3 CAISRGGEETQYF